One sample yielded the 23 T cell receptor beta chains listed below, sequenced in a study of blood T cell repertoires in COVID-19. Produced via immunoSEQ multiplex PCR; TCRdb's table is partial and in-frame only. The table records about 160,000 clones, 60% to 80% of them present only once. Source material: peripheral blood. These receptors came from a man between 65 and 79 years old with acute or convalescent COVID-19.

The gene calls are TRBV5-1 and TRBJ2-1, with 7 bases that match TRBD2. V trimming: 2 bases; J trimming: 0 bases; junction bases outside the gene matches: 14. The germline V gene has CDR1 SGHRS and CDR2 YFSETQ. There are 19 residues in the CDR3. The CDR3 nucleotides are TGCGCCAGCAGCTTCCTGTCTAGCGGCGGAGAGGTCTCCTACAATGAGCAGTTCTTC. This codes for CASSFLSSGGEVSYNEQFF.

The V gene is TRBV6-2 or TRBV6-3, the J gene TRBJ2-4; 7 bases agree with TRBD2. This CDR3 contains 14 residues. Germline CDR1 MNHEY, CDR2 SVGEGT. The V gene end was trimmed by 1 base and the J gene end by 7 bases; junction bases not matched to a gene: 4. In DNA form, the CDR3 reads TGTGCCAGCAGTTACTGGGGAGCGGGGAACATTCAGTACTTC. Residues: CASSYWGAGNIQYF.

The chain has TRBV27 and TRBJ1-5, with D uncertain. Germline CDR1 MNHEY, CDR2 SMNVEV (reference sequence). This CDR3 spans 15 amino acids. Trimming removed 5 bases at V and 3 bases at J, with 14 bases between. Written as DNA, the CDR3 is TGTGCCAGCAGTCCAAGGACTGGCCCCAATCAGCCCCAGCATTTT. Protein sequence: CASSPRTGPNQPQHF.

This clone was observed a handful of times. The V gene is TRBV5-1, the J gene TRBJ2-7; possible D gene TRBD2, 5 bases. The CDR3 runs to 14 residues. The germline gives CDR1 SGHRS, CDR2 YFSETQ. V shed 6 bases and J shed 6 bases, with 19 bases lying between them. DNA of the CDR3: TGCGCCAGCACACCCCTACTAGGTGGGAGCGAGCAGTACTTC. Translating it yields CASTPLLGGSEQYF.

The chain carries TRBV6-1 and TRBJ1-1; 7 nucleotides match TRBD1. Germline CDR1 reads MNHNS; CDR2 reads SASEGT. The CDR3 totals 15 residues. With 3 bases clipped from V and 1 base from J, the junction kept 5 bases outside the gene matches. CDR3 residues: CASSDPYRGNTEAFF. CDR3 DNA: TGTGCCAGCAGTGACCCTTACAGGGGGAACACTGAAGCTTTCTTT.

The chain carries TRBV7-2 and TRBJ2-3; the D is unclear. The germline V and J ends were trimmed by 5 bases and 7 bases, with 10 bases remaining between them. Germline V lookup: CDR1 SGHTA, CDR2 FQGNSA. The CDR3 length is 12 residues. The CDR3 DNA sequence: TGTGCCAGCAGCCCTTCTAGGAATACGCAGTATTTT. This translates into CASSPSRNTQYF.

The chain recombines TRBV7-9 with TRBJ1-2, with 8 bases that match TRBD1. The junction had 7 bases not matched to a gene; V was cut back by 5 bases and J by 8 bases. The germline CDR1 and CDR2 sequences are SEHNR and FQNEAQ (reference sequence). The length of the CDR3 is 13 residues. CDR3 protein: CASSIGQGSGYTF. The DNA of the CDR3 is TGTGCCAGCAGCATAGGACAGGGATCAGGCTACACCTTC.

V usage is TRBV15 and J usage is TRBJ2-7, with D possibly TRBD2 on 6 matching bases. The V and J ends lost 3 bases and 1 base respectively, with 13 bases between them. The CDR3 totals 15 residues. The germline V gene encodes CDR1 LNHNV and CDR2 YYDKDF (reference sequence). CDR3 bases: TGTGCCACCAGCAGGGATGCGGGGATATCCTACGAGCAGTACTTC. It is translated as CATSRDAGISYEQYF.

The CDR3 loop is CASSFLETGTNTEAFF. The CDR3 region has the DNA TGTGCCAGCAGTTTCCTAGAGACAGGGACAAACACTGAAGCTTTCTTT. The chain is built from TRBV6-5 and TRBJ1-1; TRBD1 agrees at 7 bases. The CDR3 runs 16 residues. V was clipped by 4 bases and J by 2 bases; unmatched bases: 10. Germline V CDR1 and CDR2: MNHEY, SVGAGI.

The V gene is TRBV7-2, the J gene TRBJ2-1, with 8 bases matching TRBD1. The V segment lost 0 bases and the J segment 5 bases; nucleotides outside the gene matches: 3. In germline, CDR1 is SGHTA, CDR2 FQGNSA. The CDR3 sequence is 15 residues long. The CDR3 sequence is CASSLAGQADNEQFF. Here the CDR3 DNA reads TGTGCCAGCAGCTTAGCGGGACAGGCTGACAATGAGCAGTTCTTC.

CDR3 bases: TGTGCCAGCAGCTTAGGCGGGAGCTCCTACAATGAGCAGTTCTTC. Its protein is CASSLGGSSYNEQFF. The genes are TRBV11-1 and TRBJ2-1, with 7 nucleotides matching TRBD2. Losses at the gene ends were 1 base for V and 0 bases for J; bases not matched to a gene: 0. There are 15 residues in the CDR3. Per the germline V gene, CDR1 is SGHAT and CDR2 is FQDESV (reference sequence).

This chain joins TRBV28 and TRBJ1-5; maybe TRBD1 (5 bases). This CDR3 comprises 14 residues. Deletions cut 3 bases from V and 4 bases from J, with 10 bases between. CDR1 and CDR2 (germline): MDHEN, SYDVKM. CDR3 sequence: CASSLGQLNQPQHF. CDR3 DNA: TGTGCCAGCAGTTTGGGGCAGCTAAATCAGCCCCAGCATTTT.

The rearrangement joins TRBV9 to TRBJ2-3; 8 bases are shared with TRBD1. Per the germline V gene, CDR1 is SGDLS and CDR2 is YYNGEE. The CDR3 has 16 amino acids. V lost 4 bases to trimming and J lost 4 bases; unmatched junction nucleotides: 11. CDR3 loop: CASSPSRDRLADTQYF. CDR3 nucleotides: TGTGCCAGCAGCCCCTCCAGGGACAGGCTGGCAGATACGCAGTATTTT.

This chain connects TRBV19 to TRBJ2-7, with 7 nucleotides matching TRBD2. The CDR3 loop spans 13 amino acids. CDR1 is LNHDA, CDR2 SQIVND, per germline (reference sequence). Losses at the gene ends were 7 bases for V and 2 bases for J; bases not matched to a gene: 5. The CDR3 DNA follows: TGTGCCAGTAAGCGGGAAGGGACCTACGAGCAGTACTTC. It is translated as CASKREGTYEQYF.

This chain connects TRBV15 to TRBJ1-2; D is uncertain. Trimming stripped 0 bases from V and 5 bases from J, with 7 bases between. The V gene's germline CDR1 is LNHNV and CDR2 YYDKDF (reference sequence). The CDR3 runs 13 residues. CDR3 nucleotides: TGTGCCACCAGCAGAGATATGACATATGGCTACACCTTC. Residues: CATSRDMTYGYTF.

Many counts were recorded for this clone. This sequence joins TRBV7-8 and TRBJ2-5, with D tentatively TRBD2 (5 bases). V was shortened by 2 bases and J by 5 bases, with 21 bases between the two germline ends. The CDR3 is made up of 17 amino acids. Germline V gene data show CDR1 as SGHVS and CDR2 as FQNEAQ. The CDR3 coding sequence is TGTGCCAGCAGCTTATACGTTGGTCGTGCTAGCACGGAGACCCAGTACTTC. Protein product: CASSLYVGRASTETQYF. The variable domain in full, with the rest retrieved from reference TRBV7-8 and TRBJ2-5, is GAGVSQSPRYKVAKRGQDVALRCDPISGHVSLFWYQQALGQGPEFLTYFQNEAQLDKSGLPSDRFFAERPEGSVSTLKIQRTQQEDSAVYLCASSLYVGRASTETQYFGPGTRLLVL.

The count of this clone is one. This chain joins TRBV19 and TRBJ2-1, with D tentatively TRBD2 (10 bases). The CDR3 consists of 18 residues. Germline V gives CDR1 LNHDA, CDR2 SQIVND (reference sequence). Trimming took 6 bases from V and 5 from J, leaving 26 bases between them. The CDR3 DNA reads as TGTGCCAGTAGGACAGGGGGGCCTAGCGGGAGTCAAAACAATGAGCAGTTCTTC. Protein sequence: CASRTGGPSGSQNNEQFF.

The chain combines TRBV6-5 with TRBJ1-1, with 7 bases matching TRBD1. The CDR3 length is 12 residues. J lost 11 bases, V lost 5 bases, and 8 bases had no gene match. Germline V gene lookup returns CDR1 MNHEY and CDR2 SVGAGI. DNA for the CDR3: TGTGCCAGCAGTAAGGGGGCGTTTGGGGCTTTCTTT. Its translation: CASSKGAFGAFF.

The chain employs TRBV11-2 and TRBJ2-5; D possibly corresponds to TRBD1 (5 bases). The CDR3 is 14 amino acids. Germline CDR1 and CDR2: SGHAT and FQNNGV. Trimming cost V 1 base and J 1 base, with 7 bases left between them. CDR3: CASSLVTGQETQYF. The CDR3 DNA follows: TGTGCCAGCAGCTTAGTTACAGGCCAAGAGACCCAGTACTTC. Using reference TRBV11-2 and TRBJ2-5 for the parts outside the CDR3, the full variable domain is EAGVAQSPRYKIIEKRQSVAFWCNPISGHATLYWYQQILGQGPKLLIQFQNNGVVDDSQLPKDRFSAERLKGVDSTLKIQPAKLEDSAVYLCASSLVTGQETQYFGPGTRLLVL.

The rearrangement links TRBV28 to TRBJ2-7; 8 bases are shared with TRBD2. V gave up 2 bases and J gave up 0 bases; unmatched junction bases: 15. Germline assignment: CDR1 MDHEN and CDR2 SYDVKM. There are 19 residues in the CDR3. Here the CDR3 DNA reads TGTGCCAGCAGTTTAGAGCCCAGAGTCACTAGCGGAAACTCCTACGAGCAGTACTTC. Translating it yields CASSLEPRVTSGNSYEQYF.

V is TRBV5-6 and J is TRBJ1-4; D possibly corresponds to TRBD1 (5 bases). CDR3 length: 14 residues. Trimming left V 0 bases short and J 7 bases short, with 10 bases between. The germline V gene has CDR1 SGHDT and CDR2 YYEEEE. CDR3 coding DNA: TGTGCCAGCAGCTTGGAAGCGGGGGGTGAAAAACTGTTTTTT. Translated, it gives CASSLEAGGEKLFF.

V is TRBV18 and J is TRBJ1-1; TRBD1 might be the D (6 bases). This CDR3 comprises 14 residues. Trimming took 3 bases from V and 1 from J, leaving 9 bases between them. Per the germline V gene, CDR1 is KGHSH and CDR2 is LQKENI. The CDR3 sequence: CASSPGQSNTEAFF. DNA of the CDR3: TGTGCCAGCTCACCTGGACAGTCGAACACTGAAGCTTTCTTT.

This clone appeared a single time. The chain is built from TRBV10-3 and TRBJ1-4; D not certain. Trimming took 3 bases from V and 4 from J, leaving 6 bases between them. The CDR3 loop spans 13 amino acids. Germline V gene lookup returns CDR1 ENHRY and CDR2 SYGVKD. CDR3 bases: TGTGCCATCAGTGAACGAGATAATGAAAAACTGTTTTTT. Translating gives CAISERDNEKLFF.